Each of the 21 T cell receptor beta chains below was sequenced from the same sample in a study of blood T cell repertoires in COVID-19. Libraries were prepared by immunoSEQ multiplex PCR; TCRdb keeps only in-frame clonotypes and omits some of them. The sample holds over 85,000 clones, about 85% seen once. Sequenced input: peripheral blood. The receptors come from a man between 60 and 75 years old with acute or convalescent COVID-19.

The J gene is TRBJ1-4, the V gene TRBV30; TRBD1 matches at 9 bases. The V segment lost 4 bases and the J segment 6 bases; nucleotides outside the gene matches: 6. Germline-derived CDR1 and CDR2 are GTSNPN and SVGIG (reference sequence). CDR3 length: 14 residues. For the CDR3, the DNA is TGTGCCTGGATGGACAGGGGAGGGGATGAAAAACTGTTTTTT. It translates to CAWMDRGGDEKLFF.

The V gene is TRBV19, the J gene TRBJ2-2, with 10 bases identical to TRBD1. V dropped 2 bases and J dropped 7; count of bases not matched to a gene: 7. The CDR3 runs 16 residues. Germline V gene sequence: CDR1 LNHDA, CDR2 SQIVND (reference sequence). The chain's CDR3 is CASSITGGQGSGELFF. The CDR3 coding sequence is TGTGCCAGTAGTATAACGGGGGGACAGGGGAGCGGGGAGCTGTTTTTT. Looking up the rest from reference TRBV19 and TRBJ2-2 gives the full variable domain: DGGITQSPKYLFRKEGQNVTLSCEQNLNHDAMYWYRQDPGQGLRLIYYSQIVNDFQKGDIAEGYSVSREKKESFPLTVTSAQKNPTAFYLCASSITGGQGSGELFFGEGSRLTVL.

The V call is TRBV19, the J call TRBJ2-2; the D gene is possibly TRBD2 (5 bases). This CDR3 spans 14 amino acids. Trimming took 8 bases from V and 7 from J, leaving 17 bases between them. Germline CDR1 is LNHDA and CDR2 is SQIVND (reference sequence). CDR3: CASSEQRVNGELFF. The DNA for the CDR3 is TGTGCCAGTTCGGAACAGAGGGTAAACGGGGAGCTGTTTTTT.

The genes are TRBV27 and TRBJ2-7; TRBD2 matches at 7 bases. The germline V gene encodes CDR1 MNHEY and CDR2 SMNVEV (reference sequence). Unmatched junction bases numbered 12, after V lost 4 bases and J lost 3 bases. This CDR3 comprises 16 residues. For the CDR3, the DNA is TGTGCCAGCAGTTCTACCCCGGGACTATCTTTCTACGAGCAGTACTTC. Translated: CASSSTPGLSFYEQYF.

This chain connects TRBV6-6 to TRBJ1-1; maybe TRBD1 (5 bases). The CDR3 length is 11 residues. The germline CDR1 and CDR2 sequences are MNHNY and SVGAGI (reference sequence). The V end lost 6 bases, the J end lost 8 bases, and 10 bases lay between the germline ends. As DNA, the CDR3 is TGTGCCAGCAGGGGGGGTGACGAAGCTTTCTTT. As protein: CASRGGDEAFF.

V and J are TRBV7-9 and TRBJ1-2; weak D call: TRBD1 (6 bases). The germline V and J ends were trimmed by 4 bases and 4 bases, with 16 bases remaining between them. The germline V gene has CDR1 SEHNR and CDR2 FQNEAQ (reference sequence). This CDR3 comprises 15 residues. In DNA, the CDR3 is TGTGCCAGCAGCTCGGGGGGGACATCACTCTATGGCTACACCTTC. Protein: CASSSGGTSLYGYTF.

This chain uses TRBV19 with TRBJ1-5; D is possibly TRBD1 (5 bases). Germline loops: CDR1 LNHDA, CDR2 SQIVND (reference sequence). V lost 2 bases and J lost 6, with 8 bases in between. The CDR3 spans 13 residues. The DNA of the CDR3 is TGTGCCAGTAGTATATGGGGCTCTCAGCCCCAGCATTTT. Translating it yields CASSIWGSQPQHF.

This clone has more than one count but fewer than ten. Other DNA sequences in this sample translate to the same CDR3. The CDR3 here is CASSPQGNYGYTF. The CDR3 DNA reads TGTGCCAGTAGTCCCCAGGGGAACTATGGCTACACCTTC. This sequence joins TRBV19 and TRBJ1-2; D is possibly TRBD1 (6 bases). The CDR3 consists of 13 residues. Trimming removed 5 bases from V and 2 bases from J, with 9 bases in between. Germline lookup yields CDR1 LNHDA and CDR2 SQIVND (reference sequence).

This rearrangement joins TRBV28 to TRBJ1-1, with D hard to call. This CDR3 spans 15 amino acids. V shed 2 bases and J shed 1 base, with 11 bases lying between them. Germline-derived CDR1 and CDR2 are MDHEN and SYDVKM. The CDR3 coding sequence is TGTGCCAGCAGTTTAGCGTCCGCAGGGAACACTGAAGCTTTCTTT. The encoded protein is CASSLASAGNTEAFF.

V is TRBV7-2 and J is TRBJ1-6; 7 bases match TRBD1. Germline lookup yields CDR1 SGHTA and CDR2 FQGNSA. This CDR3 region has 14 residues. V shed 5 bases, J shed 7 bases, and the junction held 5 bases outside the gene matches. The CDR3 reads CASSTGTENSPLHF. CDR3 bases: TGTGCCAGCAGCACCGGGACAGAAAATTCACCCCTCCACTTT.

Remarks on this clone: Distinct nucleotide sequences in the sample also encode this CDR3. The V gene is TRBV5-1, the J gene TRBJ2-1; TRBD1 might be the D (6 bases). Deletions cut 4 bases from V and 6 bases from J, with 17 bases between. From germline, CDR1 is SGHRS and CDR2 YFSETQ. CDR3 size: 15 residues. The CDR3 DNA reads TGCGCCAGCAGCCCCCGACAGGCCCAATCCAATGAGCAGTTCTTC. This gives the protein CASSPRQAQSNEQFF.

The CDR3: CASSQTGSYEQYF. CDR3 nucleotides: TGTGCCAGCAGCCAGACAGGATCCTACGAGCAGTACTTC. This chain joins TRBV5-4 and TRBJ2-7; maybe TRBD1 (6 bases). The CDR3 runs 13 residues. Trimming shortened V by 4 bases and J by 1 base, and 9 bases separated the two germline ends. Germline V CDR1 and CDR2: SGHNT, YYREEE (reference sequence).

V gene TRBV19 combines with J gene TRBJ2-7; TRBD1 is a possible D gene (6 bases). The V end was cut by 6 bases, the J end by 2 bases, with 14 bases between. The length of the CDR3 is 14 residues. Per the germline V gene, CDR1 is LNHDA and CDR2 is SQIVND (reference sequence). CDR3 sequence: CASSLTGTTYEQYF. CDR3 nucleotide sequence: TGTGCCAGTAGCCTGACAGGCACGACCTACGAGCAGTACTTC. Full variable domain (outside the CDR3, taken from reference TRBV19 and TRBJ2-7): DGGITQSPKYLFRKEGQNVTLSCEQNLNHDAMYWYRQDPGQGLRLIYYSQIVNDFQKGDIAEGYSVSREKKESFPLTVTSAQKNPTAFYLCASSLTGTTYEQYFGPGTRLTVT.

This clone was detected a few times. The gene calls are TRBV5-4 and TRBJ2-7; 7 bases align to TRBD1. The germline CDR1 and CDR2 sequences are SGHNT and YYREEE (reference sequence). The V gene end was trimmed by 5 bases and the J gene end by 7 bases; junction bases not matched to a gene: 9. This CDR3 is built from 13 residues. CDR3 bases: TGTGCCAGCAGTTACCGGGACAGCTATGAGCAGTACTTC. Its protein product is CASSYRDSYEQYF.

This rearrangement joins TRBV24-1 to TRBJ2-2; 7 bases line up with TRBD2. CDR3 size: 15 residues. The V and J ends lost 0 bases and 6 bases, in that order; junction bases with no gene match: 3. From germline, CDR1 is KGHDR and CDR2 SFDVKD. The CDR3 DNA reads TGTGCCACCAGTGATTTGGGGCGGGAGTCCGGGGAGCTGTTTTTT. Its protein product is CATSDLGRESGELFF.

V gene TRBV9 combines with J gene TRBJ1-4, with 10 nucleotides matching TRBD1. Looked up from germline, CDR1 is SGDLS and CDR2 is YYNGEE. After removal of 4 bases from V and 2 bases from J, the junction contained 5 bases not matched to a gene. This CDR3 is built from 16 residues. CDR3 sequence (DNA): TGTGCCAGCAGCCCCAGACAGGGGGCGACTAATGAAAAACTGTTTTTT. Translation gives CASSPRQGATNEKLFF.

The rearrangement joins TRBV7-9 to TRBJ2-7, with 8 bases identical to TRBD1. CDR1 and CDR2 from the germline V gene are SEHNR and FQNEAQ (reference sequence). V trimming: 4 bases; J trimming: 5 bases; junction bases outside the gene matches: 4. This CDR3 comprises 13 residues. CDR3 protein: CASSSTGVDEQYF. In DNA form, the CDR3 reads TGTGCCAGCAGCTCGACAGGGGTTGACGAGCAGTACTTC.

The V gene is TRBV24-1, the J gene TRBJ1-2, with D unresolved. Trimming took off 7 bases at V and 4 bases at J, with 9 bases between the two ends. The CDR3 loop spans 12 amino acids. CDR1 and CDR2 (germline): KGHDR, SFDVKD. CDR3 amino acids: CATSSPGYGYTF. The DNA of the CDR3 is TGTGCCACCAGCTCTCCGGGCTATGGCTACACCTTC.

The V gene is TRBV7-2, the J gene TRBJ2-1; 16 bases match TRBD2. From germline, CDR1 is SGHTA and CDR2 FQGNSA. J gave up 7 bases and V 4 bases, and 10 bases lay outside the gene matches. The CDR3 contains 18 residues. The CDR3 DNA sequence: TGTGCCAGCAGCTCGGGACTAGCGGGGGGGCCGGGTTGGAATGAGCAGTTCTTC. Encoded protein: CASSSGLAGGPGWNEQFF. Drawing the rest from reference TRBV7-2 and TRBJ2-1, the complete variable domain is GAGVSQSPSNKVTEKGKDVELRCDPISGHTALYWYRQSLGQGLEFLIYFQGNSAPDKSGLPSDRFSAERTGGSVSTLTIQRTQQEDSAVYLCASSSGLAGGPGWNEQFFGPGTRLTVL.

V is TRBV12-3 or TRBV12-4 and J is TRBJ1-1; the D gene is possibly TRBD1 (6 bases). The CDR3 totals 11 residues. The V and J ends lost 5 bases and 10 bases respectively, with 11 bases between them. The CDR3 DNA follows: TGTGCCAGCAGTAACAGGGTGGCAGCTTTCTTT. Protein product: CASSNRVAAFF.

The rearrangement uses TRBV5-1 and TRBJ2-4; TRBD2 aligns across 7 bases. V was clipped by 2 bases and J by 0 bases; unmatched bases: 8. Germline V gene data show CDR1 as SGHRS and CDR2 as YFSETQ. The CDR3 sequence is 17 residues long. In DNA form, the CDR3 reads TGCGCCAGCAGCTTATCTAGCGGATCACTAGCCAAAAACATTCAGTACTTC. Translated: CASSLSSGSLAKNIQYF.